These 25 T cell receptor beta chains originate from one sample sequenced in a study of control samples from healthy donors and cancer patients. Sequencing used immunoSEQ multiplex PCR; TCRdb keeps in-frame clones, though not all of them. The sample contains around 100,000 clones, less than 90% of which appear only once. The specimen was blood. All receptors derive from a woman aged 45-59 years in good health.

This clone was seen a handful of times. The V call is TRBV10-2, the J call TRBJ2-5, with a weak D call TRBD1 (5 bases). The CDR3 totals 12 residues. The V and J ends lost 3 bases and 6 bases respectively, with 8 bases between them. Germline-derived CDR1 and CDR2 are WSHSY and SAAADI. The CDR3 protein is CASSDRAQTQYF. The CDR3 nucleotides read TGCGCCAGCAGTGACAGGGCTCAGACCCAGTACTTC.

This clone was detected once. The chain combines TRBV20-1 with TRBJ2-1; 7 bases are a match to TRBD2. Germline assignment: CDR1 DFQATT and CDR2 SNEGSKA (reference sequence). The CDR3 extends over 15 amino acids. Losses at the gene ends were 3 bases for V and 4 bases for J; bases not matched to a gene: 9. Written as DNA, the CDR3 is TGCAGTGCTAGTGTTAGCGGGCCGCCGTACAATGAGCAGTTCTTC. Translated: CSASVSGPPYNEQFF.

The CDR3 DNA sequence: TGTGCCAGCTGGCCGGGACTAGTAAATGAGCAGTTCTTC. Encoded protein: CASWPGLVNEQFF. The chain has TRBV18 and TRBJ2-1; TRBD2 matches 8 bases. CDR3 size: 13 residues. CDR1 and CDR2 (germline): KGHSH, LQKENI. The V and J ends lost 7 bases and 7 bases, in that order; junction bases with no gene match: 6.

V and J are TRBV5-1 and TRBJ2-7, with 8 bases fitting TRBD2. CDR1 and CDR2 from the germline V gene are SGHRS and YFSETQ. The CDR3 extends over 15 amino acids. Trimming took 0 bases from V and 2 from J; bases not matched to a gene: 4. The CDR3 here is CASSLVAGGTYEQYF. The DNA of the CDR3 is TGCGCCAGCAGCTTGGTTGCGGGGGGTACCTACGAGCAGTACTTC.

This sequence joins TRBV7-9 and TRBJ1-2; D gene unclear. This CDR3 spans 14 amino acids. The V gene's germline CDR1 is SEHNR and CDR2 FQNEAQ (reference sequence). V lost 5 bases and J 1 base, leaving 11 bases between the germline ends. The CDR3: CASSPSQINYGYTF. CDR3 coding DNA: TGTGCCAGCAGCCCATCACAGATTAACTATGGCTACACCTTC.

The V and J genes are TRBV7-2 and TRBJ1-2, with D perhaps matching TRBD1 (6 bases). Germline V gene sequence: CDR1 SGHTA, CDR2 FQGNSA. V was trimmed by 5 bases and J by 7 bases, leaving 17 bases between them. The CDR3 extends over 14 amino acids. The DNA of the CDR3 is TGTGCCAGCAGCAGTGACAGGCCCCTGGTTGGCTACACCTTC. Translation gives CASSSDRPLVGYTF.

For the CDR3, the DNA is TGCGCCAGCAGCGGGGGACTAGCGACTCAAGAGACCCAGTACTTC. Translating it yields CASSGGLATQETQYF. V is TRBV5-1 and J is TRBJ2-5, with 10 bases identical to TRBD2. The CDR3 is 15 amino acids. Germline CDR1 is SGHRS and CDR2 is YFSETQ. Trimming at V came to 4 bases and at J to 2 bases, leaving 5 bases not matched to a gene.

The V call is TRBV7-8, the J call TRBJ2-7; D is unresolved. V lost 4 bases and J 2 bases, leaving 15 bases between the germline ends. The length of the CDR3 is 15 residues. Germline-derived CDR1 and CDR2 are SGHVS and FQNEAQ. CDR3: CASSSHRRGTYEQYV. The DNA for the CDR3 is TGTGCCAGCAGCTCACACCGACGTGGGACCTACGAGCAGTACGTC.

This chain uses TRBV7-9 with TRBJ2-3, with TRBD2 matching 7 bases. Germline values: CDR1 SEHNR, CDR2 FQNEAQ (reference sequence). The CDR3 extends over 17 amino acids. The V and J ends lost 5 bases and 3 bases, in that order; junction bases with no gene match: 14. The CDR3 loop is CASSNPEKSGDTDTQYF. Here the CDR3 DNA reads TGTGCCAGCAGCAACCCGGAAAAAAGCGGGGATACAGATACGCAGTATTTT.

With regard to this clone: One end of the junction is discordant with germline, which a read error may explain. J is TRBJ1-4 and V is TRBV20-1; D is possibly TRBD1 (5 bases). The CDR3 is 10 amino acids. Germline CDR1 is DFQATT and CDR2 is SNEGSKA (reference sequence). CDR3 nucleotides: TGCAGTGCTGGGGGGGTCCTTTTAGGGTTT. This encodes CSAGGVLLGF.

The gene calls are TRBV7-2 and TRBJ1-5; D may be TRBD1 (6 bases). The CDR3 length is 15 residues. Germline V lookup: CDR1 SGHTA, CDR2 FQGNSA. The ends were cut back, 0 bases at V and 4 bases at J, with 10 bases in the middle. CDR3 residues: CASSLAGQGNQPQHF. The CDR3 nucleotides are TGTGCCAGCAGCTTAGCTGGGCAGGGGAATCAGCCCCAGCATTTT.

About this clone itself: Other DNA sequences from this sample encode an identical CDR3 as well. This chain connects TRBV20-1 to TRBJ1-2; D not certain. Trimming pared 1 base from V and 8 bases from J, leaving 8 bases between. Per the germline V gene, CDR1 is DFQATT and CDR2 is SNEGSKA (reference sequence). CDR3 length: 11 residues. CDR3 amino acids: CSARGGVGYTF. The CDR3 DNA follows: TGCAGTGCTAGAGGAGGCGTGGGCTACACCTTC.

The chain employs TRBV7-6 and TRBJ2-7, with 10 nucleotides matching TRBD1. The length of the CDR3 is 15 residues. The V gene end was trimmed by 5 bases and the J gene end by 3 bases; junction bases not matched to a gene: 7. CDR1 and CDR2 from the germline V gene are SGHVS and FNYEAQ. CDR3 bases: TGTGCCAGCAGCGTACCGGGACAGGGGTACTACGAGCAGTACTTC. Amino acids: CASSVPGQGYYEQYF.

This clone was recorded a few times. This sequence joins TRBV7-9 and TRBJ1-4, with 9 bases identical to TRBD1. This CDR3 comprises 17 residues. The junction had 7 bases not matched to a gene; V was cut back by 1 base and J by 4 bases. Germline lookup yields CDR1 SEHNR and CDR2 FQNEAQ (reference sequence). The CDR3 DNA follows: TGTGCCAGCAGCTTAGGTTCCACAGGGGGCTTTAATGAAAAACTGTTTTTT. It codes for CASSLGSTGGFNEKLFF.

The chain uses TRBV28 and TRBJ1-3; weak D call: TRBD1 (6 bases). Germline V gives CDR1 MDHEN, CDR2 SYDVKM. Trimming stripped 8 bases from V and 8 bases from J, with 19 bases between. The CDR3 has 14 residues. CDR3 in DNA: TGTGCCAGCCAATTCATCCAGGGGACCGACACCATATATTTT. Translating it yields CASQFIQGTDTIYF. The full variable domain, with the rest looked up from reference TRBV28 and TRBJ1-3, is DVKVTQSSRYLVKRTGEKVFLECVQDMDHENMFWYRQDPGLGLRLIYFSYDVKMKEKGDIPEGYSVSREKKERFSLILESASTNQTSMYLCASQFIQGTDTIYFGEGSWLTVV.

This chain uses TRBV7-2 with TRBJ2-1; 9 positions match TRBD2. J was trimmed by 8 bases and V by 4 bases; bases with no gene match: 6. The germline CDR1 and CDR2 sequences are SGHTA and FQGNSA. The CDR3 extends over 14 amino acids. CDR3 sequence reads: CASSSLAGFDEQFF. The CDR3 DNA is TGTGCCAGCAGCTCCCTAGCGGGGTTCGATGAGCAGTTCTTC.

V usage is TRBV19 and J usage is TRBJ1-4; no clear D gene. Germline V gene data show CDR1 as LNHDA and CDR2 as SQIVND (reference sequence). CDR3 length: 14 residues. V gave up 4 bases and J gave up 7 bases, with 13 bases separating them. CDR3 coding DNA: TGTGCCAGTAGTAAAGGACCCTACGGTGAAAAACTGTTTTTT. This translates into CASSKGPYGEKLFF. Full variable domain (rest looked up from reference TRBV19 and TRBJ1-4): DGGITQSPKYLFRKEGQNVTLSCEQNLNHDAMYWYRQDPGQGLRLIYYSQIVNDFQKGDIAEGYSVSREKKESFPLTVTSAQKNPTAFYLCASSKGPYGEKLFFGSGTQLSVL.

V is TRBV2 and J is TRBJ2-5; weak D call: TRBD2 (5 bases). In germline, CDR1 is SNHLY, CDR2 FYNNEI. Between the trimmed V and J ends, which lost 0 bases and 5 bases, there was a span of 19 bases. The CDR3 runs to 17 residues. This chain's CDR3 is CASSEAIWTHGRETQYF. In DNA, the CDR3 is TGTGCCAGCAGTGAAGCTATTTGGACTCACGGTAGGGAGACCCAGTACTTC.

The genes are TRBV5-1 and TRBJ2-2; D gene unclear. The CDR3 is 16 amino acids. V was shortened by 2 bases and J by 1 base, with 12 bases between the two germline ends. CDR1 SGHRS and CDR2 YFSETQ come from the germline V gene. Here the CDR3 reads CASSLETGMNTGELFF. CDR3 sequence (DNA): TGCGCCAGCAGCTTAGAGACTGGAATGAACACCGGGGAGCTGTTTTTT.

The gene calls are TRBV6-5 and TRBJ1-2; no firm D call. Germline CDR1 reads MNHEY; CDR2 reads SVGAGI. V shed 2 bases and J shed 2 bases, with 3 bases lying between them. This CDR3 has 12 amino acids. The CDR3 here is CASSYENYGYTF. Written as DNA, the CDR3 is TGTGCCAGCAGTTACGAGAACTATGGCTACACCTTC.

The chain has TRBV10-1 and TRBJ2-5; no definite D call. The CDR3 runs to 13 residues. Germline V gene data show CDR1 as WNHNN and CDR2 as SYGVQD (reference sequence). Trimming cost V 4 bases and J 5 bases, with 11 bases left between them. The CDR3 loop reads CASSGGITETQYF. The CDR3 DNA reads TGCGCCAGCAGTGGGGGTATAACGGAGACCCAGTACTTC.

This clone has a handful of counts. The J gene is TRBJ1-3, the V gene TRBV4-3; no firm D call. Trimming removed 4 bases from V and 0 bases from J, with 16 bases in between. The CDR3 is 17 residues long. Germline-derived CDR1 and CDR2 are LGHNA and YSLEER. CDR3 nucleotide sequence: TGCGCCAGCAGCCGGACGCCGGACCCATCCTCTGGAAACACCATATATTTT. Residues: CASSRTPDPSSGNTIYF.

The chain combines TRBV5-1 with TRBJ1-2; the match to TRBD1 covers 7 bases. This CDR3 contains 14 residues. Germline assignment: CDR1 SGHRS and CDR2 YFSETQ. Trimming removed 2 bases from V and 8 bases from J; junction bases left unmatched: 9. Here the CDR3 DNA reads TGCGCCAGCAGCTTACGACAGGGTACAGGCGGCTACACCTTC. This translates into CASSLRQGTGGYTF.

In its sample, this clone was seen once. This chain joins TRBV10-3 and TRBJ2-1; 9 nucleotides agree with TRBD2. The CDR3 sequence is 16 residues long. Germline V gives CDR1 ENHRY, CDR2 SYGVKD. V lost 2 bases, J lost 10 bases, and 12 bases stayed unmatched. The CDR3 loop reads CAISEPPGTSKYEQFF. CDR3 DNA: TGTGCCATCAGTGAGCCCCCCGGGACTAGCAAATACGAGCAGTTCTTC.

The rearrangement joins TRBV7-8 to TRBJ1-1; TRBD1 might be the D (5 bases). The germline V and J ends were trimmed by 1 base and 12 bases, with 15 bases remaining between them. The CDR3 is made up of 13 amino acids. Germline CDR1 and CDR2: SGHVS and FQNEAQ. CDR3 nucleotide sequence: TGTGCCAGCAGCTTAGGTTGGCAGGGAGCAACTTTCTTT. This gives the protein CASSLGWQGATFF.